The 9 T cell receptor beta chains below come from one sample, sequenced in a study of cytotoxic CD8 clonotypes in ibrutinib-treated CLL. Produced via immunoSEQ multiplex PCR; TCRdb's table is partial and in-frame only. The sample contains fewer than 100,000 clones, more than 70% of which appear only once. The starting material was PBMCs, obtained before ibrutinib treatment. The receptors originated from a human donor with chronic lymphocytic leukemia.

There are a few counts of this clone. J is TRBJ2-5 and V is TRBV2; the D is unclear. Trimming stripped 2 bases from V and 0 bases from J, with 19 bases between. In germline, CDR1 is SNHLY, CDR2 FYNNEI. The CDR3 is 18 residues long. The CDR3 DNA sequence: TGTGCCAGCAGTGAAAATCCCTTAGACACGGAAAACCAAGAGACCCAGTACTTC. Its translation: CASSENPLDTENQETQYF.

This clone came up many times. The chain has TRBV7-2 and TRBJ2-1; TRBD2 might be the D (6 bases). This CDR3 is 12 amino acids long. The germline V gene encodes CDR1 SGHTA and CDR2 FQGNSA. V was trimmed by 4 bases and J by 13 bases, leaving 14 bases between them. The CDR3 loop reads CASSSPPGLQFF. The CDR3 DNA is TGTGCCAGCAGCTCCCCACCGGGACTTCAGTTCTTC.

V usage is TRBV30 and J usage is TRBJ2-1; D uncertain. The CDR3 sequence is 15 residues long. CDR1 GTSNPN and CDR2 SVGIG come from the germline V gene (reference sequence). The ends were cut back, 4 bases at V and 6 bases at J, with 19 bases in the middle. Here the CDR3 reads CAWTADLLYRNEQFF. In DNA form, the CDR3 reads TGTGCCTGGACCGCCGACCTGTTATACCGCAATGAGCAGTTCTTC.

This clone was observed a handful of times. V is TRBV10-2 and J is TRBJ1-5; maybe TRBD1 (6 bases). This CDR3 contains 12 residues. The germline V gene has CDR1 WSHSY and CDR2 SAAADI. With 6 bases removed from V and 5 bases from J, the gap between germline ends came to 8 bases. CDR3 DNA: TGCGCCAGCAGGGACAGTCATCAGCCCCAGCATTTT. It is translated as CASRDSHQPQHF.

A remark on this clone: Other DNA sequences of this sample code for an identical CDR3. The rearrangement uses TRBV18 and TRBJ2-5, with D hard to call. V was cut by 2 bases and J by 5 bases, with 6 bases left in between. CDR1 and CDR2 from the germline V gene are KGHSH and LQKENI. This CDR3 is 12 amino acids long. This CDR3 is CASSPGGETQYF. The CDR3 nucleotides read TGTGCCAGCTCACCAGGTGGGGAGACCCAGTACTTC.

CDR3 sequence reads: CASSPNRGYEQYF. CDR3 nucleotide sequence: TGTGCCAGCAGCCCTAACAGGGGCTACGAGCAGTACTTC. V is TRBV6-5 and J is TRBJ2-7; 7 bases are shared with TRBD1. This CDR3 contains 13 residues. Germline V gene lookup returns CDR1 MNHEY and CDR2 SVGAGI. J gave up 3 bases and V 6 bases, and 5 bases lay outside the gene matches.

This chain links TRBV29-1 with TRBJ1-2; 7 bases match TRBD1. After removal of 7 bases from V and 7 bases from J, the junction contained 6 bases not matched to a gene. This CDR3 contains 11 residues. Looked up from germline, CDR1 is SQVTM and CDR2 is ANQGSEA. The CDR3 spells CSGGQEGGYTF. CDR3 bases: TGCAGCGGTGGACAGGAGGGTGGCTACACCTTC.

The chain combines TRBV4-3 with TRBJ2-1, with 9 bases that match TRBD1. This CDR3 contains 17 residues. The trim removed 2 bases at V and 11 bases at J, leaving 16 bases unmatched. Germline V gene lookup returns CDR1 LGHNA and CDR2 YSLEER. CDR3 in amino acids: CASSQTHWRGQGNKQFF. Here the CDR3 DNA reads TGCGCCAGCAGCCAAACCCACTGGAGGGGACAGGGAAACAAGCAGTTCTTC.

V usage is TRBV6-4 and J usage is TRBJ1-5; unclear D gene. The germline V gene has CDR1 MRHNA and CDR2 SNTAGT. CDR3 size: 16 residues. The V gene lost 3 bases and the J gene lost 3 bases, with 15 bases spanning the gap. CDR3: CASSEVEDGNNQPQHF. The CDR3 DNA is TGTGCCAGCAGTGAGGTAGAGGACGGAAACAATCAGCCCCAGCATTTT.